The T cell receptor (beta chain) described here comes from a study of blood T cell repertoires in COVID-19 (dated by TCRdb to about 2020). In the study overall: Samples from collaborators originated in the United States, Italy and Spain and spanned both the acute and convalescent phases of COVID-19. Subjects who had been exposed to COVID-19, were actively infected with it, or had recovered from it provided the deeply sampled blood TCRbeta repertoires that made up the dataset. The repertoires were released in a freely available public database intended as a resource for research on the immune response to SARS-CoV-2. Where available, HLA class I and class II types were taken from metadata supplied by the sample provider and were not determined by assay-based typing. Nearly every sample came with metadata listing a de-identified subject ID, COVID-19 status, age in years and sex. Samples were obtained from the ongoing ImmuneRACE study (first 160 participants) and from some 1,200 subjects provided by 6 global collaborators. The prospective study material was composed of cDNA or gDNA derived from T cells, B-cell-depleted T cells, or PBMCs. Study-level results and caveats: The quantity of clinical and demographic metadata differed by source and by participant and was supplied without curation.

In regard to this clone: Its recognized antigen is unknown. Base-call qualities are not available, and no considerably larger clone is one nucleotide away.

CDR1 and CDR2, per the germline V gene, are MNHEY and SVGAGI. The junction shows trimming of 7 bases on V and 0 bases on J, plus 13 bases between the germline ends. There are 14 amino acids in the CDR3, from cysteine to phenylalanine inclusive. Of the read, only the CDR3 DNA is kept; its 42 bases are in frame from base 1. The immunoSEQ Assay, a bias-controlled multiplex PCR, was used to amplify TCRbeta CDR3 regions from genomic DNA. Per the source publication's procedure: The number of nucleated cells in each sample was estimated from the amplification of reference gene primers within the assay. Sequence reads were collapsed and filtered to measure the absolute abundance of every unique TCRbeta CDR3 rearrangement. For each sample, productive Simpson clonality was calculated as the square root of Simpson's diversity index across productive rearrangements. The clones in this table, taken by TCRdb from immuneACCESS, are in-frame only. Not every clone is retained; where verified, under half of the shortfall comes from an unresolved V gene, and the cause of the rest is unknown. The V and J calls and clone size come from that table; D and trimming were worked out from the DNA. Across this sample there are about 180,000 clones, with around 82% seen only once. The top ten hold 10% of the sample.

Each collaborating institution followed its own protocols to collect whole blood in K2EDTA tubes. For TCRbeta analysis, collaborator samples were shipped as frozen whole blood, as isolated PBMCs, or as DNA extracted from either sample type. This receptor chain uses TRBV6-5 and TRBJ2-7, and TRBD2 may be the D gene, going by 6 matching bases. Sequencing input: peripheral blood. The source is a woman of 80 years or more with active or convalescent COVID-19. The DNA is as follows: TGTGCCAGCAAGGAGGGACCGAGCTCCTACGAGCAGTACTTC. The encoded protein is CASKEGPSSYEQYF.